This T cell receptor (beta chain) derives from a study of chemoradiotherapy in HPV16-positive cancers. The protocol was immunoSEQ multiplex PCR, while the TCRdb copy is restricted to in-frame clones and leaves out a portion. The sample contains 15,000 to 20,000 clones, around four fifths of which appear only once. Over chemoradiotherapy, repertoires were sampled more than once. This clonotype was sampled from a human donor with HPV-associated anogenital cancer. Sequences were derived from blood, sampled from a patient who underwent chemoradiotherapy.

The CDR3, as DNA: TGTGCCAGCAGTACCCCCGCGACCGACACTGAAGCTTTCTTT. Translation: CASSTPATDTEAFF. This chain uses TRBV28 with TRBJ1-1, with D unclear. Trimming took 5 bases from V and 3 from J, leaving 13 bases between them. Germline assignment: CDR1 MDHEN and CDR2 SYDVKM. This CDR3 contains 14 residues. The full variable domain, with the rest looked up from reference TRBV28 and TRBJ1-1, is DVKVTQSSRYLVKRTGEKVFLECVQDMDHENMFWYRQDPGLGLRLIYFSYDVKMKEKGDIPEGYSVSREKKERFSLILESASTNQTSMYLCASSTPATDTEAFFGQGTRLTVV.